A single sample gave rise to the 17 T cell receptor beta chains below, sequenced in a study of Ad26.COV2.S vaccination and SARS-CoV-2 variants. Treatment defined: roughly 19 received Ad26.COV2.S at low or high dose, single or two shots; a few received placebo; per-sample allocation not given. Day 63 after the first vaccine or placebo injection was the time point for sampling. Method: immunoSEQ multiplex PCR; TCRdb's copy keeps in-frame clones and lacks some. The table lists 360,000 or so clones, approximately 89% of them singletons. The material was peripheral blood, obtained in a trial of Ad26.COV2.S vaccine versus placebo. Receptors were obtained from a person between 18 and 65 years old who received the Ad26.COV2.S COVID-19 vaccine or a placebo.

The V gene is TRBV28, the J gene TRBJ1-2, with 11 bases aligning to TRBD1. Unmatched junction bases numbered 8, after V lost 4 bases and J lost 7 bases. This CDR3 comprises 15 residues. Per germline, CDR1 MDHEN and CDR2 SYDVKM. DNA of the CDR3: TGTGCCAGCAGTTCCAATGGACAGGGGGCCTCTGGCTACACCTTC. Its protein product is CASSSNGQGASGYTF.

V and J are TRBV5-4 and TRBJ2-7, with TRBD2 matching over 7 bases. This CDR3 contains 15 residues. V trimming: 6 bases; J trimming: 4 bases; junction bases outside the gene matches: 13. The germline V gene encodes CDR1 SGHNT and CDR2 YYREEE (reference sequence). This CDR3 is CASTRGVGWNYEQYF. The DNA for the CDR3 is TGTGCCAGCACCCGGGGGGTAGGGTGGAATTACGAGCAGTACTTC.

The chain joins TRBV25-1 to TRBJ2-4, with 10 bases identical to TRBD2. The V gene's germline CDR1 is MGHDK and CDR2 SYGVNS. Trimming removed 3 bases from V and 6 bases from J; junction bases left unmatched: 2. This CDR3 is 14 amino acids long. CDR3 amino acids: CASSDSGRGNIQYF. The CDR3 nucleotides are TGTGCCAGCAGTGACAGCGGGAGGGGAAACATTCAGTACTTC.

This rearrangement joins TRBV7-8 to TRBJ2-2; 8 nucleotides line up with TRBD2. The CDR3 is 20 amino acids. Germline-derived CDR1 and CDR2 are SGHVS and FQNEAQ. J lost 5 bases, V lost 5 bases, and 22 bases had no gene match. The CDR3 reads CASSQYGLAGRGPGTGELFF. The CDR3 region has the DNA TGTGCCAGCAGCCAATACGGACTAGCCGGGCGGGGGCCCGGAACCGGGGAGCTGTTTTTT.

The chain recombines TRBV6-2 or TRBV6-3 with TRBJ1-5, with TRBD1 identical over 10 bases. Germline V gives CDR1 MNHEY, CDR2 SVGEGT. The J segment lost 4 bases and the V segment lost 5 bases, leaving 8 bases of the junction unmatched. This CDR3 is built from 16 residues. Here the CDR3 reads CASSTPPGQGNQPQHF. The CDR3 bases are TGTGCCAGCAGTACACCACCGGGACAGGGGAATCAGCCCCAGCATTTT.

In its sample, this clone was seen once. The chain uses TRBV18 and TRBJ1-3, with D possibly matching TRBD1 (5 bases). CDR1 is KGHSH, CDR2 LQKENI, per germline. Trimming took 4 bases from V and 8 from J, leaving 18 bases between them. The CDR3 extends over 15 amino acids. The CDR3 loop is CASSLRDGPWDTIYF. CDR3 nucleotide sequence: TGTGCCAGCTCACTCCGGGACGGGCCCTGGGACACCATATATTTT. Looking up the rest from reference TRBV18 and TRBJ1-3 gives the full variable domain: NAGVMQNPRHLVRRRGQEARLRCSPMKGHSHVYWYRQLPEEGLKFMVYLQKENIIDESGMPKERFSAEFPKEGPSILRIQQVVRGDSAAYFCASSLRDGPWDTIYFGEGSWLTVV.

The chain employs TRBV6-2 or TRBV6-3 and TRBJ2-2, with 12 bases fitting TRBD2. J was trimmed by 6 bases and V by 6 bases; bases with no gene match: 2. Germline V lookup: CDR1 MNHEY, CDR2 SVGEGT. The CDR3 totals 14 residues. The CDR3 loop reads CASSGTSGPGELFF. The CDR3 DNA follows: TGTGCCAGCAGCGGGACTAGCGGGCCCGGGGAGCTGTTTTTT.

The chain employs TRBV7-2 and TRBJ1-5; no clear D gene. With 1 base removed from V and 3 bases from J, the gap between germline ends came to 7 bases. This CDR3 is 14 amino acids long. Germline V gene sequence: CDR1 SGHTA, CDR2 FQGNSA. The CDR3 DNA follows: TGTGCCAGCAGCTTAGGGGGTTTCAATCAGCCCCAGCATTTT. It translates to CASSLGGFNQPQHF.

The rearrangement joins TRBV7-9 to TRBJ1-4, with a possible D match to TRBD1 (6 bases). V gave up 1 base and J gave up 7 bases, with 16 bases separating them. This CDR3 is 16 amino acids long. Germline-derived CDR1 and CDR2 are SEHNR and FQNEAQ (reference sequence). In nucleotides, the CDR3 is TGTGCCAGCAGCTTAGGGGGCTCGGGGGCCGTTGAAAAACTGTTTTTT. Amino acid sequence: CASSLGGSGAVEKLFF.

The chain joins TRBV6-5 to TRBJ1-2, with a tentative D call TRBD1 (5 bases). Trimming pared 8 bases from V and 1 base from J, leaving 11 bases between. The CDR3 is made up of 13 amino acids. CDR1 and CDR2 (germline): MNHEY, SVGAGI. The CDR3 loop reads CASSPGDNYGYTF. CDR3 DNA: TGTGCCAGCTCCCCGGGGGATAACTATGGCTACACCTTC.

Written as DNA, the CDR3 is TGTGCCAGCTCACCGGGACTAGCGGGAGCCACCGGGGAGCTGTTTTTT. Protein product: CASSPGLAGATGELFF. The chain uses TRBV18 and TRBJ2-2; 14 positions agree with TRBD2. The CDR3 has 16 residues. The ends lost 3 bases at V and 4 bases at J; junction bases unmatched: 1. Germline lookup yields CDR1 KGHSH and CDR2 LQKENI.

The V and J genes are TRBV4-2 and TRBJ2-7, with 8 positions matching TRBD1. CDR1 LGHNA and CDR2 YNFKEQ come from the germline V gene. The CDR3 is 15 residues long. V shed 4 bases, J shed 1 base, and the junction held 6 bases outside the gene matches. The CDR3 nucleotides read TGTGCCAGCAGCCCCGCGGACAGGGATTCCTACGAGCAGTACTTC. It is translated as CASSPADRDSYEQYF.

The chain has TRBV6-2 or TRBV6-3 and TRBJ1-2; D is unresolved. The V and J ends lost 4 bases and 4 bases respectively, with 7 bases between them. Germline V lookup: CDR1 MNHEY, CDR2 SVGEGT. CDR3 length: 12 residues. As DNA, the CDR3 is TGTGCCAGCAGTTCCATGATCTATGGCTACACCTTC. It is translated as CASSSMIYGYTF.

This clone was found a few times. The chain couples TRBV7-8 to TRBJ2-1; TRBD1 aligns across 9 bases. The CDR3 consists of 15 residues. The germline gives CDR1 SGHVS, CDR2 FQNEAQ. Trimming took 1 base from V and 6 from J; bases not matched to a gene: 4. CDR3 region: CASSLDGTGFNEQFF. The CDR3 nucleotides are TGTGCCAGCAGCTTAGACGGGACAGGGTTCAATGAGCAGTTCTTC.

The V gene is TRBV29-1, the J gene TRBJ2-3; D may be TRBD2 (6 bases). V gave up 4 bases and J gave up 10 bases, with 21 bases separating them. Germline V gives CDR1 SQVTM, CDR2 ANQGSEA. This CDR3 spans 14 amino acids. CDR3 protein: CSVAQSTRFRAQYF. As DNA, the CDR3 is TGCAGCGTTGCCCAATCGACTAGGTTTCGGGCGCAGTATTTT.

This chain joins TRBV3-1 (or the pseudogene TRBV3-2) and TRBJ2-1, with a possible D match to TRBD2 (6 bases). Per germline, CDR1 LGHDT and CDR2 YNNKEL (reference sequence). This CDR3 comprises 14 residues. Trimming shortened V by 5 bases and J by 8 bases, and 16 bases separated the two germline ends. In DNA, the CDR3 is TGTGCCAGCAGCACGACCTCGGGGGACGATGAGCAGTTCTTC. As protein: CASSTTSGDDEQFF.

This chain joins TRBV15 and TRBJ1-5; D remains unclear. Germline loops: CDR1 LNHNV, CDR2 YYDKDF (reference sequence). The V and J ends lost 1 base and 4 bases respectively, with 14 bases between them. This CDR3 spans 16 amino acids. CDR3 region: CATSRARARENQPQHF. In nucleotides, the CDR3 is TGTGCCACCAGCAGAGCAAGGGCAAGGGAGAATCAGCCCCAGCATTTT.